The present TCR beta chain was sequenced within a study of T cell responses to AZD1222 COVID-19 vaccine. Trimming shortened V by 2 bases and J by 0 bases, and 7 bases separated the two germline ends. CDR1 and CDR2 from the germline V gene are LGHDT and YNNKEL (reference sequence). This CDR3 contains 14 residues. Assay used: immunoSEQ multiplex PCR; TCRdb lists only in-frame clones, some missing. The data contain roughly 120,000 clones, approximately 83% of them singletons. This sequence originates from an adult in good health. The sample consisted of peripheral blood, taken on day 0 of AZD1222 vaccination. The chain carries TRBV3-1 (or the pseudogene TRBV3-2) and TRBJ1-1; no firm D call. The CDR3 region has the DNA TGTGCCAGCAGCCAAACTGGGGTGAACACTGAAGCTTTCTTT. The encoded protein is CASSQTGVNTEAFF.